This entry lists 4 T cell receptor beta chains sequenced from one sample in a study of T-cell reconstitution after alpha-beta-depleted transplantation in children. Preparation of the TCRbeta library involved a method that used unique molecular identifiers. Via MiXCR, TCRdb re-called the PCR reads, giving one row per CDR3 protein. The sample holds approximately 230,000 distinct CDR3 sequences, under 30% seen once. The sequencing used PBMCs, collected before TCRalphabeta/CD19-depleted stem cell transplant. These receptors all stem from a girl aged 2-10 years with Fanconi anemia, due to receive a stem cell transplant.

This sequence joins TRBV12-3 or TRBV12-4 and TRBJ2-7; possible D gene TRBD1, 5 bases. The V and J ends lost 3 bases and 4 bases respectively, with 13 bases between them. The CDR3 has 14 amino acids. CDR3 amino acids: CASSFSDRLYEQYF. The CDR3 coding sequence is TGTGCCAGCAGTTTTTCCGACAGATTATACGAGCAGTACTTC.

This clonotype appeared a few times. This sequence joins TRBV29-1 and TRBJ1-3; D call uncertain. This CDR3 comprises 11 residues. CDR1 is SQVTM and CDR2 is ANQGSEA in the germline V gene. V lost 2 bases, J lost 4 bases, and 3 bases lay in between. For the CDR3, the DNA is TGCAGCGTTGAAAGCGGAAACACCATATATTTT. Protein sequence: CSVESGNTIYF.

Many counts were recorded for this clonotype. The chain links TRBV10-3 to TRBJ2-3; TRBD2 matches 15 bases. The CDR3 is 16 amino acids. The trim removed 6 bases at V and 3 bases at J, leaving 4 bases unmatched. Germline values: CDR1 ENHRY, CDR2 SYGVKD. The CDR3 is CAIRPGLAGGTDTQYF. Written as DNA, the CDR3 is TGTGCCATCAGGCCGGGACTAGCGGGGGGTACAGATACGCAGTATTTT.

In its sample, this clonotype was seen a few times. The CDR3 sequence: CASSSAWGEQYF. DNA for the CDR3: TGTGCCAGCAGCTCGGCCTGGGGGGAGCAGTACTTC. The chain couples TRBV7-9 to TRBJ2-7, with D tentatively TRBD1 or TRBD2 (5 bases each). Trimming took off 4 bases at V and 7 bases at J, with 11 bases between the two ends. The germline gives CDR1 SEHNR, CDR2 FQNEAQ (reference sequence). The CDR3 loop spans 12 amino acids.